These 10 T cell receptor beta chains share one sample of origin, sequenced in a study of OX40 agonist ivuxolimab in advanced cancers. The protocol was immunoSEQ multiplex PCR, while the TCRdb copy is restricted to in-frame clones and leaves out a portion. Of about 83,000 clones in the sample, roughly 80% were seen once. The material was CD4+ or CD8+ T cells sorted from blood, obtained in a trial of the OX40 agonist ivuxolimab. These receptors were obtained from an adult with an advanced solid tumor such as melanoma, head and neck, liver or kidney cancer.

This chain joins TRBV15 and TRBJ1-2; D gene uncertain. The CDR3 runs 13 residues. Germline CDR1 is LNHNV and CDR2 is YYDKDF (reference sequence). The ends were cut back, 3 bases at V and 6 bases at J, with 11 bases in the middle. This CDR3 reads CATSRTASDGYTF. The CDR3 coding sequence is TGTGCCACCAGCAGGACGGCCTCGGATGGCTACACCTTC.

The rearrangement links TRBV15 to TRBJ2-5, with D perhaps being TRBD1 or TRBD2 (5 bases each). The CDR3 is 14 residues long. V shed 1 base and J shed 5 bases, with 11 bases lying between them. CDR1 is LNHNV and CDR2 is YYDKDF in the germline V gene (reference sequence). CDR3 residues: CATSRVGTPETQYF. The CDR3 DNA sequence: TGTGCCACCAGCAGAGTAGGGACGCCGGAGACCCAGTACTTC. The full variable domain, with the rest looked up from reference TRBV15 and TRBJ2-5, is DAMVIQNPRYQVTQFGKPVTLSCSQTLNHNVMYWYQQKSSQAPKLLFHYYDKDFNNEADTPDNFQSRRPNTSFCFLDIRSPGLGDTAMYLCATSRVGTPETQYFGPGTRLLVL.

This clone was seen more than once but under ten times. This rearrangement joins TRBV6-5 to TRBJ1-1; D is uncertain. This CDR3 region has 14 residues. From germline, CDR1 is MNHEY and CDR2 SVGAGI. Trimming removed 0 bases from V and 0 bases from J, with 5 bases in between. CDR3 protein: CASSYSAMNTEAFF. CDR3 nucleotides: TGTGCCAGCAGTTACTCGGCGATGAACACTGAAGCTTTCTTT.

The CDR3 region has the DNA TGCGCCAGCAGCGACGGGACAGGGGCCGATTATGGGGAGCTGTTTTTT. Translating gives CASSDGTGADYGELFF. J is TRBJ2-2 and V is TRBV5-1, with 10 bases identical to TRBD1. This CDR3 is built from 16 residues. The V gene's germline CDR1 is SGHRS and CDR2 YFSETQ. V shed 4 bases and J 8 bases; nucleotides not matched to a gene: 11.

The rearrangement uses TRBV2 and TRBJ2-3, with 11 bases that match TRBD2. This CDR3 region has 16 residues. Trimming took 5 bases from V and 7 from J; bases not matched to a gene: 11. Germline V CDR1 and CDR2: SNHLY, FYNNEI. CDR3 coding DNA: TGTGCCAGCAGTCTCCTTAGCGGGGGGGAATGGCATACGCAGTATTTT. This translates into CASSLLSGGEWHTQYF. Full variable domain (remainder filled in from reference TRBV2 and TRBJ2-3): EPEVTQTPSHQVTQMGQEVILRCVPISNHLYFYWYRQILGQKVEFLVSFYNNEISEKSEIFDDQFSVERPDGSNFTLKIRSTKLEDSAMYFCASSLLSGGEWHTQYFGPGTRLTVL.

The CDR3 DNA is TGTGCCAGCAGTCAGACCACAGCCGGCACTGAAGCTTTCTTT. This sequence encodes CASSQTTAGTEAFF. V and J are TRBV6-6 and TRBJ1-1; D uncertain. V was clipped by 5 bases and J by 4 bases, with 14 bases between them. The CDR3 has 14 amino acids. From germline, CDR1 is MNHNY and CDR2 SVGAGI (reference sequence).

The gene calls are TRBV2 and TRBJ1-5, with TRBD1 identical over 7 bases. The trim removed 7 bases at V and 1 base at J, leaving 10 bases unmatched. CDR1 is SNHLY and CDR2 is FYNNEI in the germline V gene. The CDR3 spans 16 residues. The CDR3 is CASTSTGVGSNQPQHF. CDR3 DNA sequence: TGTGCCAGCACCTCAACAGGGGTGGGAAGCAATCAGCCCCAGCATTTT.

The gene calls are TRBV7-9 and TRBJ2-6; 9 nucleotides agree with TRBD1. V lost 8 bases, J lost 0 bases, and 8 bases stayed unmatched. CDR1 is SEHNR and CDR2 is FQNEAQ in the germline V gene (reference sequence). The CDR3 contains 17 residues. The CDR3 nucleotides are TGTGCCAGCCCGACCGACAGGGGGGCCTCTGGGGCCAACGTCCTGACTTTC. Encoded protein: CASPTDRGASGANVLTF.

The chain links TRBV7-8 to TRBJ1-5; D is undetermined. The germline gives CDR1 SGHVS, CDR2 FQNEAQ. V shed 1 base and J shed 6 bases, with 7 bases lying between them. CDR3 length: 13 amino acids. CDR3 in DNA: TGTGCCAGCAGCTTAGGGGGAAGTCAGCCCCAGCATTTT. It is translated as CASSLGGSQPQHF.

V and J are TRBV11-3 and TRBJ2-1, with D possibly TRBD2 on 6 matching bases. The CDR3 runs to 16 residues. The V end was cut by 1 base, the J end by 2 bases, with 12 bases between. CDR1 SGHNT and CDR2 YENEEA come from the germline V gene. For the CDR3, the DNA is TGTGCCAGCAGCTTAGGACGCGGGACCACCTACAATGAGCAGTTCTTC. Residues: CASSLGRGTTYNEQFF.